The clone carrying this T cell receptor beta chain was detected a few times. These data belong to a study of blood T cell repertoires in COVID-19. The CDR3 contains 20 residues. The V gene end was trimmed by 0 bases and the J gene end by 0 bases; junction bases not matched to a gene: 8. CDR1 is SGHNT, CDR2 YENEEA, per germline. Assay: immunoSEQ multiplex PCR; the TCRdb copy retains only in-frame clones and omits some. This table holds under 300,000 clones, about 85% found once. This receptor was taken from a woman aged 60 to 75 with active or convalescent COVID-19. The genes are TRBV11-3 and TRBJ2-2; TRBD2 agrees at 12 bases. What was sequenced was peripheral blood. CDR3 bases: TGTGCCAGCAGCTTAGAGGGCTGGCTAGCGGGAGGGGCGAACACCGGGGAGCTGTTTTTT. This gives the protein CASSLEGWLAGGANTGELFF.